This T cell receptor (beta chain) comes out of a study of sequential checkpoint blockade in melanoma (dated by TCRdb to between 2018 and 2021). About the study as a whole: Patients were randomized 1:1 to first-line nivolumab followed by ipilimumab (arm A) or ipilimumab followed by nivolumab (arm B). Both trial sequences were followed by maintenance nivolumab.

Paper-wide results and their limitations: The response-prediction model combining TCR metrics and mutation burden needs validation in larger, independent patient cohorts.

The immunoSEQ Assay was used to immunosequence TCRbeta CDR3 regions from genomic DNA. Before high-throughput sequencing, the genomic DNA was amplified using bias-controlled multiplex PCR. Concerning the study's data processing: To quantify the absolute abundance of each unique TCRbeta CDR3 region, the sequences were collapsed and filtered. Clonality, defined as 1 minus Pielou's evenness, was calculated using productive rearrangements only. A previously published method was used to identify clones whose frequencies were significantly greater in on-treatment samples than in baseline samples. Sourced from immuneACCESS, this table was stored by TCRdb with only in-frame sequences that have V and J called. A share of the clones is absent; for the studies checked, an unresolved V gene accounts for under half, and the remainder has no known explanation. V, J and clone size reflect that table, while D and trimming were determined from the DNA. The sample table shows over 8,000 clones, and approximately 76% are seen once. The top ten clonotypes cover 50% of the sample.

Taken with the paper, the label for treatment or condition translates to: randomized to nivolumab then ipilimumab (arm A) or the reverse (arm B). Prior DNA-damaging chemotherapy had not been received by any trial patient. On a FACS Aria II flow cytometer, live CD3+CD8+ cells that were negative for CD19 and CD56 were sorted from thawed PBMCs. The samples were obtained from melanoma patients enrolled in CheckMate 064, an open-label, randomized phase II trial testing sequential checkpoint blockade. Peripheral blood mononuclear cells were collected by leukapheresis, purified with Ficoll-Paque, and frozen in human serum with 10% DMSO. Right after sorting, the blood CD3+CD8+ cells were verified to be >98% pure, and DNA extraction followed. A word on this clone: Its target antigen remains unknown. One base away there is no much larger clone; base qualities are not given.

The CDR3 starts with the cysteine, ends with the phenylalanine, and has 16 residues. Only the CDR3 region is kept as DNA, spanning 48 bases read in frame from base 1. The germline V gene provides CDR1 MDHEN and CDR2 SYDVKM. V and J are truncated by 4 bases and 3 bases respectively, leaving an intervening sequence of 18 bases. Sequencing was performed on CD8+ T cells sorted from blood (inferred from file names), taken from a patient given nivolumab and ipilimumab in sequence. The TCR originated in a human donor with melanoma. The chain joins TRBV28 to TRBJ1-2; a tentative D match to TRBD1 spans 6 bases. Here the CDR3 is given as CASSSRQDQRYYGYTF. The DNA reads TGTGCCAGCAGTTCACGACAGGACCAACGCTACTATGGCTACACCTTC.